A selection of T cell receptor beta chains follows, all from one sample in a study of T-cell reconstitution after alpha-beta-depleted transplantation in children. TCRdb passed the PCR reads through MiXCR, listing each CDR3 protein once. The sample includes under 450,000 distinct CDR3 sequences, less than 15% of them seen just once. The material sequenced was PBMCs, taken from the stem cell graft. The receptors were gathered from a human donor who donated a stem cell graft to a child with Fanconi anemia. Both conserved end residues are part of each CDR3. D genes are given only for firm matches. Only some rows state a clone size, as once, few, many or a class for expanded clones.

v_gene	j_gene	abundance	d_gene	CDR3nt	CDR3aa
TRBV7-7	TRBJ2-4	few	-	TGTGCCAGCAGCAGGGGTGTTTGGGACATTCAGTACTTC	CASSRGVWDIQYF
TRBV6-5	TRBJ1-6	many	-	TGTGCCAGCAGAATCTCCGGGAATTCACCCCTCCACTTT	CASRISGNSPLHF
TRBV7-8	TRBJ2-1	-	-	TGTGCCAGCAGCTTAATGGGGGTAGAAGGAGGTAATGAGCAGTTCTTC	CASSLMGVEGGNEQFF
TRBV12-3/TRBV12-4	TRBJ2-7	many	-	TGTGCCAGCAGTCCCGCGGGACGAGGGGGGGCGGGTGAGCAGTACTTC	CASSPAGRGGAGEQYF
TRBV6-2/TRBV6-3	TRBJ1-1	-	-	TGTGCCAGCAGTTACCGGCAGGGAGGAGGCCCTTCTGAAGCTTTCTTT	CASSYRQGGGPSEAFF
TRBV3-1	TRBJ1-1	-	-	TGTGCCAGCACCCTATCCGCCCCGCGGACTGAAGCTTTCTTT	CASTLSAPRTEAFF
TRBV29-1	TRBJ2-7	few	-	TGCAGCGTTGGGAGCTCGGCCGATGGGAAAGTCTACGAGCAGTACTTC	CSVGSSADGKVYEQYF
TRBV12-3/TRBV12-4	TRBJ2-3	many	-	TGTGCCAGCAGTTTGACACAGATACACACAGATACGCAGTATTTT	CASSLTQIHTDTQYF
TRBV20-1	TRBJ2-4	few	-	TGCAGTGCCCCGGGACGGTCTCAAAACATTCAGTACTTC	CSAPGRSQNIQYF
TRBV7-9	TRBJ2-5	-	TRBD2	TGTGCCAGCAGCTTAAACAGCGGGGCTAAACAAGAGACCCAGTACTTC	CASSLNSGAKQETQYF
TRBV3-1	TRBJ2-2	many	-	TGTGCCAGCAGTCAACTAGTGAACACCGGGGAGCTGTTTTTT	CASSQLVNTGELFF
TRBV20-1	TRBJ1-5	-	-	TGCAGTGCTAGAGAAGCGGGCTTGGGTCAGCCCCAGCATTTT	CSAREAGLGQPQHF
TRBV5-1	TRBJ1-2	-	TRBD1	TGCGCCAGCAACCTTGGGGCTCCAGACAGGGGAAATGGCTACACCTTC	CASNLGAPDRGNGYTF
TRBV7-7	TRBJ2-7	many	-	TGTGCTAGCAGCTTGGGCGGAACCTACGAGCAGTACTTC	CASSLGGTYEQYF
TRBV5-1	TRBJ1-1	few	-	TGCGCCAGCAGCTTAAGGGACGCGAGCACTGAAGCTTTCTTT	CASSLRDASTEAFF
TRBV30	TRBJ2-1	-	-	TGTGCCTGGCGCCGAAACAATGAGCAGTTCTTC	CAWRRNNEQFF
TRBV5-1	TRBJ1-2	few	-	TGCGCCAGCAGTTTGACCGAGACTAACTATGGCTACACCTTC	CASSLTETNYGYTF
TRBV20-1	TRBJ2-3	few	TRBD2	TGCAGTGCTACAAGCGGGGGGGCAAACACAGATACGCAGTATTTT	CSATSGGANTDTQYF
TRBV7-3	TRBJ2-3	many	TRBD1	TGTGCCAGCAGCTTAACGTCCGGGACAGGGAACACAGATACGCAGTATTTT	CASSLTSGTGNTDTQYF
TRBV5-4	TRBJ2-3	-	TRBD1	TGTGCCAGCAGCTCCCCGGGACAGGGTGGAGATACGCAGTATTTT	CASSSPGQGGDTQYF
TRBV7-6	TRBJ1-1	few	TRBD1	TGTGCCAGCAGCACTTCAACCCAGGGGGCTGAAGCTTTCTTT	CASSTSTQGAEAFF
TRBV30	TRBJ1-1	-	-	TGTGCCTGGAGTTCCCCCGGTTCGGGGATCACTGAAGCTTTCTTT	CAWSSPGSGITEAFF
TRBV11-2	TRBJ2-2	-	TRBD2	TGTGCCAGCAGCTCTGGCGGGAGGGCTTCCTACACCGGGGAGCTGTTTTTT	CASSSGGRASYTGELFF
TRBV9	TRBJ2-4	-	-	TGTGCCAGCAGCGTAGGTGACAACATTCAGTACTTC	CASSVGDNIQYF
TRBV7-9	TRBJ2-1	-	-	TGTGCCAGCACCCTTCAGGGACCGGCTTACAATGAGCAGTTCTTC	CASTLQGPAYNEQFF
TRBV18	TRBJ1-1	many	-	TGTGCCAGCTCACCGGATTTGAACACTGAAGCTTTCTTT	CASSPDLNTEAFF
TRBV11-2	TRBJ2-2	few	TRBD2	TGTGCCAGCAGCTCCTCCCTAGCGGGGGGTAGAGAGGGGGAGCTGTTTTTT	CASSSSLAGGREGELFF
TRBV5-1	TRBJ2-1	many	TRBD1	TGCGCCAGCAGCCAGGGACAGGCTCGTAGCAATGAGCAGTTCTTC	CASSQGQARSNEQFF
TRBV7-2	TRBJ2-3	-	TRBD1	TGTGCCAGCAGCCCTAGCGGAGGGACAGGGGGCTTGAATACGCAGTATTTT	CASSPSGGTGGLNTQYF
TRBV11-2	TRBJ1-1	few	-	TGTGCCAGCAGCTTAGGGCCCCATACAGTGAACACTGAAGCTTTCTTT	CASSLGPHTVNTEAFF
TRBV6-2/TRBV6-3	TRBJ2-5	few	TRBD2	TGTGCCAGCAGTTACGTCCAGACTAGCGGGGAGACCCAGTACTTC	CASSYVQTSGETQYF
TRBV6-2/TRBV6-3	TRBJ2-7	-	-	TGTGCCAGCAGTACCACCAGGATCGAGGCCACGGCTAGAGAGCAGTACTTC	CASSTTRIEATAREQYF
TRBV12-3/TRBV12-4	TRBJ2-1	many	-	TGTGCCAGCAAGTTGTCGTACGATGAGCAGTTCTTC	CASKLSYDEQFF
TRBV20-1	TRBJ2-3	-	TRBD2	TGCAGTGTGTGCCCCGGGACTAGCGACACAGATACGCAGTATTTT	CSVCPGTSDTDTQYF
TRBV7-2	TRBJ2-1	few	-	TGTGCCAGCAGCTTAGGCCTCACGCTCTCCTACAATGAGCAGTTCTTC	CASSLGLTLSYNEQFF
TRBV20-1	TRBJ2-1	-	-	TGCAGTGCTAGAGATTTTCGGCAGGGTACGGGCAATGAGCAGTTCTTC	CSARDFRQGTGNEQFF
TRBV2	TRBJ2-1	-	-	TGTGCCAGCAGTCTCCCCCCACCTAATGAGCAGTTCTTC	CASSLPPPNEQFF
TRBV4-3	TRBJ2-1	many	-	TGCGCCAGCAGCCAAGTGGCAGGGGGGGCCGGGGGGAATGAGCAGTTCTTC	CASSQVAGGAGGNEQFF
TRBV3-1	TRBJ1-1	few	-	TGTGCCAGCAGCCAAGTCGTTGGGGGGGGTGAAGCTTTCTTT	CASSQVVGGGEAFF
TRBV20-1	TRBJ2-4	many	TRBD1	TGCAGTGCTTACCGGACAGGCCTAGCCAAAAACATTCAGTACTTC	CSAYRTGLAKNIQYF
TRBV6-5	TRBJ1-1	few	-	TGTGCCAGCAGTTACTCGGATGAGACTGAAGCTTTCTTT	CASSYSDETEAFF
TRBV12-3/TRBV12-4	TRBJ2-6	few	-	TGTGCCAGCAGTTTCGACAGTCCTTACTCTGGGGCCAACGTCCTGACTTTC	CASSFDSPYSGANVLTF
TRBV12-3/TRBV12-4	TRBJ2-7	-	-	TGTGCCAGCGGGAGTTATTACGAGCAGTACTTC	CASGSYYEQYF
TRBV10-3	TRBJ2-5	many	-	TGTGCCATCAGTGTGGGGCAGAGAGAGACCCAGTACTTC	CAISVGQRETQYF
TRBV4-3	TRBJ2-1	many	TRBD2	TGCGCCAGCAGCCAAGATATGCGGGGGGTCCCCTCCTACAATGAGCAGTTCTTC	CASSQDMRGVPSYNEQFF
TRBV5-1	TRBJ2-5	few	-	TGCGCCAGCAGCGACCGGGCTTCCAAAGAGACCCAGTACTTC	CASSDRASKETQYF
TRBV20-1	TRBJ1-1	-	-	TGCAGTGCCCTGGGAGGGAACACTGAAGCTTTCTTT	CSALGGNTEAFF
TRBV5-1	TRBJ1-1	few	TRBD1	TGCGCCAGCAGCTTGGCCCCTGGGACAGGCTCCAACACTGAAGCTTTCTTT	CASSLAPGTGSNTEAFF
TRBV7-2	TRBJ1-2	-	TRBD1	TGTGCCAGCAGCTTCCAGGGGGGAAACTATGGCTACACCTTC	CASSFQGGNYGYTF
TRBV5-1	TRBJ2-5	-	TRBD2	TGCGCCAGCAGCTTGGAGGGCGGGGGGGCCGAGACCCAGTACTTC	CASSLEGGGAETQYF
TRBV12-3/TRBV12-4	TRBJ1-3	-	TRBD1	TGTGCCAGCAGTGTCCGGGACAGATTATCTGGAAACACCATATATTTT	CASSVRDRLSGNTIYF
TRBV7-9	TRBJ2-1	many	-	TGTGCCAGCAGAGGGCGGGGAACCTACAATGAGCAGTTCTTC	CASRGRGTYNEQFF
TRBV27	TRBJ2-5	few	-	TGTGCCAGCAGTTCGCTAGCTTCGACGGAGACCCAGTACTTC	CASSSLASTETQYF
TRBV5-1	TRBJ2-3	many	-	TGCGCCAGCAGCTTGGCCCAGACCACAGATACGCAGTATTTT	CASSLAQTTDTQYF
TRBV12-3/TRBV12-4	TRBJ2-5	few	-	TGTGCCAGCAGTTTCTCGGGTTTGGGGACCCAGTACTTC	CASSFSGLGTQYF
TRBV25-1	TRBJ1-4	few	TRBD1	TGTGCCAGCAACAAGCAGGGGGCGGCGGAGGGTGAAAAACTGTTTTTT	CASNKQGAAEGEKLFF
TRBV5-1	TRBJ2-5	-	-	TGCGCCAGCAGCGCCTCAGAAACCGGGGAGACCCAGTACTTC	CASSASETGETQYF
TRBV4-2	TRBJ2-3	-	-	TGTGCCAGCAGCCAATTCACATCTCGTGGCCTCACAGATACGCAGTATTTT	CASSQFTSRGLTDTQYF